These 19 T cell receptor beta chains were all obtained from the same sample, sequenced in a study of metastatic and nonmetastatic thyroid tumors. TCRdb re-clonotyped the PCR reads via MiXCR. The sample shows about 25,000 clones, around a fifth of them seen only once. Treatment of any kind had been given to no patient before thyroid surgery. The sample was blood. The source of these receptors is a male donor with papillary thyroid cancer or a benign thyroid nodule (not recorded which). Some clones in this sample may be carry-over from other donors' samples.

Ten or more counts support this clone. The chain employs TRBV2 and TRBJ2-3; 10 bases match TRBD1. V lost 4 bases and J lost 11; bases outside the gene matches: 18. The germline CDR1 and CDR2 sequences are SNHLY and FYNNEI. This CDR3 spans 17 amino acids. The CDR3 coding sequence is TGTGCCAGCAGTGCCCAAGGTGGGACAGGGGCAGTAATAAAGCAGTATTTT. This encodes CASSAQGGTGAVIKQYF.

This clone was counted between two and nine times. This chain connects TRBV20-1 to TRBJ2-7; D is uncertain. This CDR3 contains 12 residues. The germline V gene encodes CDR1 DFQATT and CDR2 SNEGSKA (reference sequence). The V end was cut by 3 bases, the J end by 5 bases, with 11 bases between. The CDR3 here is CSASPGFDEQYF. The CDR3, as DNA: TGCAGTGCTAGCCCTGGCTTTGACGAGCAGTACTTC.

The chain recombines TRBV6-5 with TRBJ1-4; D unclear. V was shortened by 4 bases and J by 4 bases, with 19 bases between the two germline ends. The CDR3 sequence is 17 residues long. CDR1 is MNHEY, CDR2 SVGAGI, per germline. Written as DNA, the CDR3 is TGTGCCAGCAGTTGGAACCCCGATCGTCGATTTAATGAAAAACTGTTTTTT. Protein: CASSWNPDRRFNEKLFF.

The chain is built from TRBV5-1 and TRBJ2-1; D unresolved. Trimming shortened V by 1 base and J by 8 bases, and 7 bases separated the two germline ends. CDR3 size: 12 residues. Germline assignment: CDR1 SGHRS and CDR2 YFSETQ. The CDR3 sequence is CASSLTDDEQFF. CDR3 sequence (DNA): TGCGCCAGCAGCTTGACAGACGATGAGCAGTTCTTC.

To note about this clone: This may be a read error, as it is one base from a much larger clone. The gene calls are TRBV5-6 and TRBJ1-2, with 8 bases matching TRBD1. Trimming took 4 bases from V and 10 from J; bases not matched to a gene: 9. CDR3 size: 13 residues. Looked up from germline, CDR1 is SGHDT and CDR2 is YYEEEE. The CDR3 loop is CASSLAGGHVYTF. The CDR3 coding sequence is TGTGCCAGCAGCCTAGCAGGGGGCCATGTCTACACCTTC. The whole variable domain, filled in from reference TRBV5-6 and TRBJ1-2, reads DAGVTQSPTHLIKTRGQQVTLRCSPKSGHDTVSWYQQALGQGPQFIFQYYEEEERQRGNFPDRFSGHQFPNYSSELNVNALLLGDSALYLCASSLAGGHVYTFGSGTRLTVV.

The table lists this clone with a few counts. The CDR3 DNA sequence: TGTGCCACCCGGAGGGGGGAGAACACTGAAGCTTTCTTT. It is translated as CATRRGENTEAFF. The chain employs TRBV6-1 and TRBJ1-1; D is perhaps TRBD1 (6 bases). V was shortened by 10 bases and J by 1 base, with 13 bases between the two germline ends. The CDR3 extends over 13 amino acids. Germline CDR1 MNHNS, CDR2 SASEGT.

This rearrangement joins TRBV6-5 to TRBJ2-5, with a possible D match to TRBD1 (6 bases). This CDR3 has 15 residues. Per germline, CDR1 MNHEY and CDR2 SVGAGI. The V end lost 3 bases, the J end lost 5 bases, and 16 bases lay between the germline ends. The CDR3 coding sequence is TGTGCCAGCAGTTATCTGGCAGGGGCCGGTGAGACCCAGTACTTC. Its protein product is CASSYLAGAGETQYF.

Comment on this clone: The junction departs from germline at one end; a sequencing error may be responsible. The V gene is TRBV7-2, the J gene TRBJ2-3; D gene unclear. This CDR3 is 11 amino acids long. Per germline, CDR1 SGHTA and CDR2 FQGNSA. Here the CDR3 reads CASILYDTQYF. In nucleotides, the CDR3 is TGTGCCAGCATCTTGTACGATACTCAGTATTTT.

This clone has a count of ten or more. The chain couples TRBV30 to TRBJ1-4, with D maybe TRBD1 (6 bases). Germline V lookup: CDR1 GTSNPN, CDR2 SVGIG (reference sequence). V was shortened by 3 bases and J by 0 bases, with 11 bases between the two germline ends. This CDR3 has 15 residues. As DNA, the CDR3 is TGTGCCTGGAGCGATACAGGGTCAACTAATGAAAAACTGTTTTTT. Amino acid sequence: CAWSDTGSTNEKLFF.

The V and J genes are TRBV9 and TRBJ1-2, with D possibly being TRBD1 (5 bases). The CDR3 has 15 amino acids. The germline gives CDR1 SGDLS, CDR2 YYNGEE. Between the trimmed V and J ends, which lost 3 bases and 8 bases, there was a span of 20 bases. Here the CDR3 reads CASSGGFDGDVGYTF. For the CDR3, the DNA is TGTGCCAGCAGCGGGGGGTTTGACGGGGATGTCGGCTACACCTTC.

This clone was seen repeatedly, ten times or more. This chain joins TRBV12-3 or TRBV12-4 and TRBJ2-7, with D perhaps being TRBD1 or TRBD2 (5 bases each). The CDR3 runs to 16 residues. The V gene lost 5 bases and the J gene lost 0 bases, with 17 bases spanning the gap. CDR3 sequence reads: CASSPFGTVISYEQYF. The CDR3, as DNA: TGTGCCAGCAGTCCCTTTGGGACGGTTATCTCCTACGAGCAGTACTTC.

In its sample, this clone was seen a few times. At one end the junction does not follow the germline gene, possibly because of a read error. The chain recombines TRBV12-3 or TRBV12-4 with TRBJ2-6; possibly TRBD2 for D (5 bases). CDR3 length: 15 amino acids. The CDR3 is CASSWAGSGANFLTF. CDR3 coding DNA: TGTGCCAGCAGTTGGGCGGGTTCTGGTGCCAACTTCCTGACTTTC.

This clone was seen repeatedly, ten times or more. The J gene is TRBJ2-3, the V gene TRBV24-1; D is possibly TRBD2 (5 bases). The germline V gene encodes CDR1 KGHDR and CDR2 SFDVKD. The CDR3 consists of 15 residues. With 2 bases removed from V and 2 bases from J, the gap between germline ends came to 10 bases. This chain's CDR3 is CATSDSRDFTDTQYF. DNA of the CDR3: TGTGCCACCAGTGATTCCCGGGATTTCACAGATACGCAGTATTTT.

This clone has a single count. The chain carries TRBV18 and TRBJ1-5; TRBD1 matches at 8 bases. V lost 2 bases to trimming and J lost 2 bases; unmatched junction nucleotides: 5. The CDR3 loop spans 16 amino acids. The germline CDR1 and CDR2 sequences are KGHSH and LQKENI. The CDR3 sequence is CASSPGTGGRNQPQHF. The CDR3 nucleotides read TGTGCCAGCTCACCAGGTACAGGGGGGCGCAATCAGCCCCAGCATTTT.

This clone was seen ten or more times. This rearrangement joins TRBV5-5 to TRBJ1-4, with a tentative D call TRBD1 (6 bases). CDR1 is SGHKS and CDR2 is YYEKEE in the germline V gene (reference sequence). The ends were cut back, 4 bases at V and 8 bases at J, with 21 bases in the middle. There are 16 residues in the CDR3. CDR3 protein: CASSGKHQGTTEKLFF. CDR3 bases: TGTGCCAGCAGCGGAAAACACCAGGGGACGACGGAAAAACTGTTTTTT.

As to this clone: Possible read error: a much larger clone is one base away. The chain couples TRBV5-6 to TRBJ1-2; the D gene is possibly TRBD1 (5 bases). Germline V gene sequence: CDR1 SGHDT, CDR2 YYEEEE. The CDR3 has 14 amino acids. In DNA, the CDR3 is TGTGCCAGCAGCACCCTTCAGGGCGGCTATTGCTACACCTTC. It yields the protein CASSTLQGGYCYTF.

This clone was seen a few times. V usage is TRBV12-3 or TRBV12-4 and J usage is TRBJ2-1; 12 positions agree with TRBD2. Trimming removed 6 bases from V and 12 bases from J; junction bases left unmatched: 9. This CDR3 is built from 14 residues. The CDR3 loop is CASSQTSGRPRQFF. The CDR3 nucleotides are TGTGCCAGCAGCCAAACTAGCGGGAGGCCACGGCAGTTCTTC.

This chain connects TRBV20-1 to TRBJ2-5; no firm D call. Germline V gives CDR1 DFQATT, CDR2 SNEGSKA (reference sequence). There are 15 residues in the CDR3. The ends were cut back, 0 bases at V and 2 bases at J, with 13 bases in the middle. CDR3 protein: CSARDRIVIQETQYF. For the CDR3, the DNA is TGCAGTGCTAGAGATAGGATCGTGATTCAAGAGACCCAGTACTTC.

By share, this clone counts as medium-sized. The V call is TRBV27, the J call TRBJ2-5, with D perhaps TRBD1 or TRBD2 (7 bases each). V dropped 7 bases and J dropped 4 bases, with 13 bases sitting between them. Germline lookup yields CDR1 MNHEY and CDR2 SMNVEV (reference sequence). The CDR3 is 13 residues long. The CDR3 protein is CASNLRGGETQYF. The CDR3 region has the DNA TGTGCCAGCAATCTCAGGGGGGGAGAGACCCAGTACTTC.